Sequencing of this T cell receptor (beta chain) was carried out in a study of T cells in Graves' hyperthyroidism and ophthalmopathy. On the study more broadly: Initial diagnosis, before any treatment, was when peripheral blood was collected. General study results and limits: Separating ophthalmopathy from stable hyperthyroidism was achieved by a 13 V-J model.

Amplification targeted TCR beta CDR3 regions from RNA transcripts. In the first-round RT-PCR of the TCR CDR3, the HTBI primer set was used. Each CDR3 protein is one row after TCRdb ran MiXCR on the multiplex PCR reads. Of over 700,000 distinct CDR3 sequences in the sample, 30% to 40% were seen once. Fresh 10 ml peripheral blood yielded PBMCs. Note on this clonotype: What it recognizes is unknown. One end of the junction varies from germline; a read error may be responsible.

This CDR3 has 11 residues. Germline CDR1 and CDR2: DFQATT and SNEGSKA (reference sequence). The rearrangement joins TRBV20-1 to TRBJ2-5; weak D call: TRBD1 (5 bases). The source material was blood. This clonotype was sampled from a woman in her 40s with Graves' hyperthyroidism. In DNA form, the CDR3 reads TGCAGTGCTGCAGGACATACCAACTTGAACTTC. It encodes CSAAGHTNLNF.